This T cell receptor beta chain emerged from a study of identical twins (dated by TCRdb to about 2016). Describing the broader study: To test whether fetal clonotypes persist, this study deep-sequenced TCR alpha and beta repertoires from monozygotic twins, from unrelated adults of various ages, and from cord blood. Replicate twin experiments were performed at different times using different library preparation protocols to rule out contamination. General conclusions and limits of the study: Fewer insertions were carried by abundant cord blood beta clonotypes, a similar but weaker trend appeared in young adult naive repertoires, and no such trend appeared in memory repertoires. In beta out-of-frame sequences, excess twin sharing was weaker, because having fewer shared sequences lowered the signal-to-noise ratio. Invariant T cells such as MAIT and iNKT could partly confound zero-insertion analyses, though diverse VJ usage argued against this for most clonotypes. Because the same donors could not be followed over many years, the conclusions depended on cross-sectional statistical analysis. Recombination models systematically underestimated out-of-frame TCR alpha sharing in monozygotic twins but agreed with sharing between unrelated individuals. Compared with coincidental sharing between unrelated individuals, out-of-frame TCR alpha sequences shared between twins showed an excess of sequences with low generation probability.

The library was prepared using 5' RACE. Sequenced on an Illumina HiSeq 2000. Template switching added a universal primer binding site, and the final cDNA carried a unique molecular identifier that allowed TCR cDNA molecules to be counted accurately. Specific primers in the conserved constant-segment region were used to synthesize first-strand cDNA for TCR alpha and beta chains. Each cDNA library was double barcoded, with a SMART-Mk sample barcode plus Illumina barcodes, to control for contamination. Two successive PCR steps introduced TruSeq adapter sequences along with Illumina sample barcodes. The TCR alpha and beta cDNA libraries were sequenced on the Illumina HiSeq platform using custom primers. As for the authors' bioinformatics: MiGEC processed the raw reads to extract unique molecular identifiers, while MiXCR was used to determine the CDR3 positions. For each individual, recombination models were inferred using an EM algorithm with the repgenHMM and IGoR tools. Shared clonotype analysis was performed with the tcR package in R, normalizing sharing by the product of cloneset sizes. To study raw recombination free of thymic and clonal selection effects, out-of-frame nonproductive sequences were analyzed. In TCRdb, the public reads were trimmed at Q25 with fastp and aligned with MiXCR, with productive beta chains retained. Every distinct CDR3 protein forms one entry, paired with its most common genes and DNA. TCRdb's processing, not the study's, gives the V and J calls here. This sample lists about 460,000 distinct CDR3 sequences; approximately 15% were detected once. The top ten clones comprise 0.4% to 0.55% of the sample.

Deletion took 5 bases off V and 0 bases off J, with a span of 11 bases between the germline ends. Its CDR3 holds 14 amino acids, cysteine through phenylalanine. Left in the record is the CDR3 DNA by itself, 42 bases read in frame from the first base. CDR1 and CDR2, per the germline V gene, are SQVTM and ANQGSEA. The table lists this clonotype with a few counts. The target of this receptor is not known. No qualities accompany the bases; no much larger clone lies one base away. Only healthy Caucasian donors were included. Three pairs of female monozygotic twins, all aged roughly 18 to 29 years, were included in the twin cohort. Positive isolation kits from Invitrogen were used to isolate CD4+ and CD8+ T cell populations. The data were also submitted as part of a second study, on yellow fever vaccine responses in identical twins. Looking at the second paper: According to the authors, the vaccine-induced T cell response in identical twins seemed to be partly convergent and partly specific to each individual. In identical twins, the study followed T cell clones that responded to the vaccine with precision.

Sequences were obtained from CD4+ T cells sorted from blood. The TCR comes from a woman aged 18-29 years in good health. The sequence joins TRBV29-1 to TRBJ2-1, with no reliable assignment of the D segment. The bases are TGCAGCGTTTTAGGTGTTACCTCCTACAATGAGCAGTTCTTC. Its protein reads: CSVLGVTSYNEQFF.